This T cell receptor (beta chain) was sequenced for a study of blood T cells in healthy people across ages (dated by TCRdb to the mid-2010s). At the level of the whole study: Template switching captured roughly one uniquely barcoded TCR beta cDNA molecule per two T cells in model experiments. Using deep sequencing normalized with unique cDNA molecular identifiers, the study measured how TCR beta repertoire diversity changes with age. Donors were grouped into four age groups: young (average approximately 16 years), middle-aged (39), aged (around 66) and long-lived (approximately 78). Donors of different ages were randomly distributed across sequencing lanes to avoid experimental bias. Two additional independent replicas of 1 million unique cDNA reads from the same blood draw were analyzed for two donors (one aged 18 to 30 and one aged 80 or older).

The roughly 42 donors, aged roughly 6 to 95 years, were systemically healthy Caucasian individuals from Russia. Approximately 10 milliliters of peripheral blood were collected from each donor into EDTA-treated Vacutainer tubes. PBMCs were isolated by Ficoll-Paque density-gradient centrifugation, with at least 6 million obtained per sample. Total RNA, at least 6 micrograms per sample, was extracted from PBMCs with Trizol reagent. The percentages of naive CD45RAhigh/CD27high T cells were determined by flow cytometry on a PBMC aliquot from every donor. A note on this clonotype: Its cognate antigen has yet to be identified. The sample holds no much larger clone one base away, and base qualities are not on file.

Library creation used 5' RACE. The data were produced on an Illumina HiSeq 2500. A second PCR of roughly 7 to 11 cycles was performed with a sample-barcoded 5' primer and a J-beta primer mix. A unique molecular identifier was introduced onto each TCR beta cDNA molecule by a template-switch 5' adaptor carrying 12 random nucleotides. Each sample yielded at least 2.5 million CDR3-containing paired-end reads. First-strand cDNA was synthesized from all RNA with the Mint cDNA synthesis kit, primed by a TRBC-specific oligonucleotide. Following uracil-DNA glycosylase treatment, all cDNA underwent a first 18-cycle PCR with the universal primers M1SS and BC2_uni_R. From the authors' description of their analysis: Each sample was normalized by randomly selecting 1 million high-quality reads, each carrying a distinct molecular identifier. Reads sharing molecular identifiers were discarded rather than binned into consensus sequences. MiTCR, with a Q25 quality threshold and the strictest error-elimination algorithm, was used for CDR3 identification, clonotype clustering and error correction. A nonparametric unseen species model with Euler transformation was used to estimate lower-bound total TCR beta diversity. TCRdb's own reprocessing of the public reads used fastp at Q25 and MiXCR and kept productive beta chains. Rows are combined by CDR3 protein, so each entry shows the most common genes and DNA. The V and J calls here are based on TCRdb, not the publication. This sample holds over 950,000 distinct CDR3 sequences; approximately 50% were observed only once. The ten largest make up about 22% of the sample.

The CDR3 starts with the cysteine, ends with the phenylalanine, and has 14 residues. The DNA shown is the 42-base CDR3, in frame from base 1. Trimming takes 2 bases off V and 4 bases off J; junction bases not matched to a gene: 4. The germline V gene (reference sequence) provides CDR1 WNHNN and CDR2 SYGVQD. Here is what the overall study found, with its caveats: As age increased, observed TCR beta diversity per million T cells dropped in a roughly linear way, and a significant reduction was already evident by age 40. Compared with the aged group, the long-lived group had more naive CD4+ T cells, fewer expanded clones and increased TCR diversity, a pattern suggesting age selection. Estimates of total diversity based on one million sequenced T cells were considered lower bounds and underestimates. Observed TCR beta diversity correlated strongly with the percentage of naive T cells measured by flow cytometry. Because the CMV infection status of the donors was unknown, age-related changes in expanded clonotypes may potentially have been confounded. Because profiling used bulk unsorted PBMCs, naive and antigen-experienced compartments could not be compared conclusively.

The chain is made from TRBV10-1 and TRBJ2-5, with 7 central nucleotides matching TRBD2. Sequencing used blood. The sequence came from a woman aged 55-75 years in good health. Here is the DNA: TGCGCCAGCAGTGAGACGGCTAGCGGAGAGACCCAGTACTTC. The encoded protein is CASSETASGETQYF.